A single sample gave rise to the 10 T cell receptor beta chains below, sequenced in a study of T cells after yellow fever vaccination. TCRdb redid the calling of the 5' RACE reads with MiXCR, one entry per CDR3 protein. Of about 550,000 distinct CDR3 sequences detected, roughly 19% appear once; the ten largest clones hold 14%. Specimen: PBMCs, collected 15 days after the yellow fever booster vaccination. The origin of the receptors is a man in his thirties or forties who received the YFV17D yellow fever vaccine.

This clonotype has just one count. The chain has TRBV5-6 and TRBJ2-1; 7 nucleotides match TRBD1. The CDR3 is 17 residues long. The germline V gene has CDR1 SGHDT and CDR2 YYEEEE. With V trimmed by 5 bases and J by 1 base, 12 bases remained unmatched. The CDR3 nucleotides are TGTGCCAGCAGTTGGTCGACAGGGCGAGTATCCTACAATGAGCAGTTCTTC. Translation gives CASSWSTGRVSYNEQFF.

V is TRBV9 and J is TRBJ2-1, with 13 bases fitting TRBD2. The CDR3 runs to 14 residues. The germline CDR1 and CDR2 sequences are SGDLS and YYNGEE. J gave up 9 bases and V 3 bases, and 3 bases lay outside the gene matches. The chain's CDR3 is CASSETSGRFEQFF. In nucleotides, the CDR3 is TGTGCCAGCAGCGAGACTAGCGGGAGGTTTGAGCAGTTCTTC.

A few counts support this clonotype. This chain joins TRBV11-2 and TRBJ2-7; no firm D call. Germline V lookup: CDR1 SGHAT, CDR2 FQNNGV. The V and J ends lost 7 bases and 0 bases respectively, with 7 bases between them. This CDR3 has 12 residues. The CDR3 loop reads CASTGRSYEQYF. The CDR3 nucleotides read TGTGCCAGCACTGGGCGCTCCTACGAGCAGTACTTC.

This CDR3 is CASSYLPWDADGRTYEQYF. CDR3 sequence (DNA): TGTGCCAGCAGTTACCTACCGTGGGACGCCGACGGGAGAACCTACGAGCAGTACTTC. The V gene is TRBV4-2, the J gene TRBJ2-7; D may be TRBD2 (6 bases). The CDR3 runs 19 residues. The germline gives CDR1 LGHNA, CDR2 YNFKEQ. The V and J ends lost 6 bases and 2 bases respectively, with 29 bases between them.

This clonotype was seen a few times. Written as DNA, the CDR3 is TGCGCCAGCAGCTTGGAGCGTATCCAGGGCTACACCTTC. It is translated as CASSLERIQGYTF. This sequence joins TRBV5-1 and TRBJ1-2, with D hard to call. The CDR3 loop spans 13 amino acids. Trimming took off 0 bases at V and 8 bases at J, with 11 bases between the two ends. Germline-derived CDR1 and CDR2 are SGHRS and YFSETQ.

This clonotype was counted many times. This rearrangement joins TRBV5-1 to TRBJ2-2; no clear D gene. Germline V gene data show CDR1 as SGHRS and CDR2 as YFSETQ. The CDR3 is 14 amino acids. V dropped 0 bases and J dropped 4 bases, with 7 bases sitting between them. Here the CDR3 DNA reads TGCGCCAGCAGCTTGGAGGCGGTCACCGGGGAGCTGTTTTTT. Translated, it gives CASSLEAVTGELFF.

This chain joins TRBV4-2 and TRBJ2-5; tentative D call: TRBD2 (6 bases). V lost 3 bases and J 9 bases, leaving 17 bases between the germline ends. Per the germline V gene, CDR1 is LGHNA and CDR2 is YNFKEQ. The CDR3 totals 14 residues. In DNA form, the CDR3 reads TGTGCCAGCAGCCACAATTGGGACTCCCCCTCCCAGTACTTC. Encoded protein: CASSHNWDSPSQYF.

The CDR3 DNA reads TGCAGCGCCCGGGACAGGGCTCCAGAGACCCAGTACTTC. This translates into CSARDRAPETQYF. This chain joins TRBV29-1 and TRBJ2-5; 9 bases agree with TRBD1. Germline V gene sequence: CDR1 SQVTM, CDR2 ANQGSEA. The CDR3 has 13 amino acids. The V gene end was trimmed by 7 bases and the J gene end by 4 bases; junction bases not matched to a gene: 7.

J is TRBJ2-1 and V is TRBV3-1, with D perhaps matching TRBD1 or TRBD2 (5 bases each). From germline, CDR1 is LGHDT and CDR2 YNNKEL (reference sequence). V lost 0 bases to trimming and J lost 9 bases, with 12 bases between them. The CDR3 extends over 14 amino acids. This chain's CDR3 is CASSQDKGRGEQFF. CDR3 bases: TGTGCCAGCAGCCAAGATAAGGGACGAGGTGAGCAGTTCTTC.

This clonotype occurred a few times. This chain uses TRBV18 with TRBJ2-1, with TRBD2 matching 8 bases. The J segment lost 5 bases and the V segment lost 4 bases, leaving 4 bases of the junction unmatched. The CDR3 extends over 14 amino acids. Germline lookup yields CDR1 KGHSH and CDR2 LQKENI. CDR3 in amino acids: CASSLSGINNEQFF. In DNA form, the CDR3 reads TGTGCCAGCTCACTTAGCGGGATTAACAATGAGCAGTTCTTC.